This TCR beta chain stems from a study of coeliac disease. Overall study context: High-resolution HLA typing was lacking; TRBV7-2 bias was queried instead.

This clone was seen more than once but under ten times. Clones were sequenced by immunoSEQ multiplex PCR, and TCRdb holds only the in-frame ones, with some missing. Among roughly 7,000 clones listed, approximately 78% were seen once. From germline, CDR1 is ENHRY and CDR2 SYGVKD. The CDR3 extends over 15 amino acids. Trimming pared 7 bases from V and 0 bases from J, leaving 16 bases between. The sequenced sample was lamina propria lymphocytes from the gut. The receptor comes from a man between 25 and 39 years old with celiac disease. This chain connects TRBV10-3 to TRBJ2-7, with D possibly being TRBD2 (6 bases). The CDR3 DNA follows: TGTGCCATCAAGGAGGAGGGAGGATCCTCCTACGAGCAGTACTTC. Encoded protein: CAIKEEGGSSYEQYF.